A selection of T cell receptor beta chains follows, all from one sample in a study of a mutant IDH1 vaccine in newly diagnosed glioma. TCRdb's copy holds only in-frame clones and misses some; the assay was immunoSEQ multiplex PCR. The sample yields around 56,000 clones, 75% to 95% seen once. The starting material was PBMCs, obtained from a glioma patient treated with radiotherapy, temozolomide or both. Receptors originate from a man aged 50 to 59 with glioma. CDR3s include the opening cysteine and the closing phenylalanine or tryptophan. A D gene is named only where the DNA matches it firmly. Clone size is shown for a subset of rows, as once, few, many or a class of expanded clone.

>-|TRBJ2-2|-|TRBV30
TGTGCCTGGAGCCTAGCCGGGGAGCTGTTTTTT
CAWSLAGELFF
>-|TRBJ2-1|-|TRBV2
TGTGCCGCCTATCTTCAATTCAGGGGCTACAATGAGCAGTTCTTC
CAAYLQFRGYNEQFF
>few|TRBJ1-3|-|TRBV20-1
TGCAGTGGGCTCTCTGGAAACACCATATATTTT
CSGLSGNTIYF
>-|TRBJ1-1|-|TRBV2
TGTGCCAGCAGTGGGGCAGACATTCGGGCTTTCTTT
CASSGADIRAFF
>-|TRBJ1-3|-|TRBV9
TGTGCCAGCAGCGAGAGGGGGGGCAGAACTGGAAACACCATATATTTT
CASSERGGRTGNTIYF
>-|TRBJ1-4|-|TRBV7-2
TGTGCCAGCACCGTAGTGGGGGGCGAAAAACTGTTTTTT
CASTVVGGEKLFF
>once|TRBJ1-5|-|TRBV7-3
TGTGCCAGCGCGATTGAAAGCAATCAGCCCCAGCATTTT
CASAIESNQPQHF
>-|TRBJ2-7|-|TRBV2
TGTGCCAGCAGTGAAGCCCCCCCCCGCGAGACGAGCTCCTACGAGCAGTACTTC
CASSEAPPRETSSYEQYF
>once|TRBJ2-7|TRBD1|TRBV10-3
TGTGCCATCAGTGACCCATCGGGACAGGCGCTTAGGGAGCAGTACTTC
CAISDPSGQALREQYF
>-|TRBJ2-5|-|TRBV11-2
TGTGCCAGCAGCTTCGGACAGTCTCGCCAAGAGACCCAGTACTTC
CASSFGQSRQETQYF
>-|TRBJ1-4|-|TRBV4-1
TGCGCCAGCAGGGAGAGGAAAGGGAATGGACTGTTTTTT
CASRERKGNGLFF
>-|TRBJ1-1|-|TRBV29-1
TGCAGCGTACTTCGCAGGGATATGAAGACTGAAGCTTTCTTT
CSVLRRDMKTEAFF
>once|TRBJ1-5|TRBD1|TRBV19
TGTGCCAGTAAGGGACAGTACAATCAGCCCCAGCATTTT
CASKGQYNQPQHF
>-|TRBJ1-2|-|TRBV4-3
TGCGCCAGCAGTTTGGGGTTGAACTATGGCTACACCTTC
CASSLGLNYGYTF
>-|TRBJ2-7|-|TRBV27
TGTGCCAGCAGTTTATTGCTATCCTACGAGCAGTACTTC
CASSLLLSYEQYF
>-|TRBJ1-1|-|TRBV6-5
TGTGCCAGCAGTTACTCTTGGCAGGGACGGACTGAAGCTTTCTTT
CASSYSWQGRTEAFF
>-|TRBJ1-2|-|TRBV12-5
TGTGCTAGTGGTCCTGACCGCCGAGGCTACACCTTC
CASGPDRRGYTF
>-|TRBJ1-6|TRBD1|TRBV27
TGTGCCAGCAGTTTATCAGGGACAGGGGATCCTCCCCTCCACTTT
CASSLSGTGDPPLHF
>-|TRBJ1-4|-|TRBV2
TGTGCCAGCTGGTGGGAAAAACTGTTTTTT
CASWWEKLFF
>few|TRBJ2-3|-|TRBV4-3
TGCGCCAGCAGCCAGGGTATTGGACCCACAGATACGCAGTATTTT
CASSQGIGPTDTQYF
>-|TRBJ2-7|TRBD1|TRBV6-1
TGTGCCAGCAGTCCCGGGACAGGGGTTTCCTACGAGCAGTACTTC
CASSPGTGVSYEQYF
>-|TRBJ2-7|-|TRBV9
TGTGCCAGCAGCGTTTCGGGAGAGATTCAGGGCGAGCAGTACTTC
CASSVSGEIQGEQYF
>-|TRBJ1-3|-|TRBV6-4
TGTGCCAGCAGGTCTCCTCCCCCCGGGGTCAACTCTGGAAACACCATATATTTT
CASRSPPPGVNSGNTIYF
>-|TRBJ2-3|TRBD1|TRBV5-6
TGTGCCAGCAGCTTGGAGGGACAGGGGACCCGCACAGATACGCAGTATTTT
CASSLEGQGTRTDTQYF
>-|TRBJ2-5|-|TRBV18
TGTGCCAGCTCCCAACGGCACCCTGGGGAGACCCAGTACTTC
CASSQRHPGETQYF
>-|TRBJ2-3|TRBD2|TRBV5-1
TGCGCCAGCAGCTTGTCGGGACTAGCGGGGGGGGGTTTCACAGATACGCAGTATTTT
CASSLSGLAGGGFTDTQYF
>-|TRBJ1-2|-|TRBV4-1
TGCGCCAGCAGCCAAGAAATCGGCAGGGTCTATGGCTACACCTTC
CASSQEIGRVYGYTF
>-|TRBJ1-5|-|TRBV4-1
TGCGCCAGCAGCCAAGATGGGCGGGCACGGTCCCAGCATTTT
CASSQDGRARSQHF
>-|TRBJ1-1|TRBD1|TRBV11-2
TGTGCCAGCAGCGTGACAGGGAGGAACACTGAAGCTTTCTTT
CASSVTGRNTEAFF
>-|TRBJ1-1|TRBD1|TRBV7-9
TGTGCCAGCAGCAGGACAGGCGGTGACACTGAAGCTTTCTTT
CASSRTGGDTEAFF
>once|TRBJ2-1|-|TRBV4-1
TGCGCCAGCAGCCAAGTGGGGGGTTCCTACAATGAGCAGTTCTTC
CASSQVGGSYNEQFF
>-|TRBJ1-1|-|TRBV4-3
TGCGCCAGCAGCCAAGATCCCTCATCATCCTATGGGGCTTTCTTT
CASSQDPSSSYGAFF
>-|TRBJ2-7|TRBD1|TRBV2
TGTGCCAGCAGTGAGGGACAGGGGGTCGCCTACGAGCAGTACTTC
CASSEGQGVAYEQYF
>-|TRBJ2-3|-|TRBV10-1
TGCGCCAGCAGTGAGCGGGAGTTGAGGTCAGATACGCAGTATTTT
CASSERELRSDTQYF
>-|TRBJ2-1|-|TRBV7-2
TGTGCCAGCAGCTTAAAATCTGAGCAGTTCTTC
CASSLKSEQFF
>once|TRBJ2-7|-|TRBV29-1
TGCAGCGTACGTTCAGGGGAACACGAGCAGTACTTC
CSVRSGEHEQYF
>-|TRBJ2-7|-|TRBV5-6
TGTGCCAGCAGCCCGATGGGGTACGAGCAGTACTTC
CASSPMGYEQYF
>-|TRBJ2-7|-|TRBV28
TGTGCCAGCACCCGGGGCACCTACGAGCAGTACTTC
CASTRGTYEQYF
>-|TRBJ2-7|-|TRBV11-1
TGTGCCAGCACCGACGGCGGTCTCCGGGGGATCTCCTACGAGCAGTACTTC
CASTDGGLRGISYEQYF
>once|TRBJ2-7|-|TRBV27
TGTGCCAGCAGCCCCCGGGGGGCCGCTCCCTACGAGCAGTACTTC
CASSPRGAAPYEQYF
>-|TRBJ1-2|-|TRBV20-1
TGCAGTGCTATTCGGGGAGGCTACACCTTC
CSAIRGGYTF
>-|TRBJ2-7|TRBD1|TRBV18
TGTGCCAGCTCACCTCGTCAGGGGGAATCAGGCTACGAGCAGTACTTC
CASSPRQGESGYEQYF
>once|TRBJ2-7|-|TRBV11-2
TGTGCCAGCAGCTTAGATGGGGGCAGCTCCTACGAGCAGTACTTC
CASSLDGGSSYEQYF
>-|TRBJ2-7|TRBD2|TRBV27
TGTGCCAGCCCTGGACTAGCGGGCCGCACCTACGAGCAGTACTTC
CASPGLAGRTYEQYF
>-|TRBJ2-4|-|TRBV4-2
TGTGCCAGCAGCCAAGATGGGGGTAACAAAAACATTCAGTACTTC
CASSQDGGNKNIQYF
>-|TRBJ1-2|-|TRBV6-5
TGTGCCAGCAGTCCCGAAACCATAGAAGGCTACACCTTC
CASSPETIEGYTF
>-|TRBJ2-7|-|TRBV27
TGTGCCAGCAGTTTATCCGGGGGCTACGAGCAGTACTTC
CASSLSGGYEQYF
>once|TRBJ1-2|-|TRBV6-1
TGTGCCAGCAGACTAGCAGGGGATTTTGGCTACACCTTC
CASRLAGDFGYTF
>once|TRBJ2-2|-|TRBV14
TGTGCCAGCAGCCCGAGGGTTGGCGGGGAGCTGTTTTTT
CASSPRVGGELFF
>-|TRBJ2-1|TRBD2|TRBV5-1
TGCGCCAGCACCCTGACTAGCGGGGGGGTCTACAATGAGCAGTTCTTC
CASTLTSGGVYNEQFF
>-|TRBJ2-7|TRBD1|TRBV9
TGTGCCAGCAGCGCCCGACAGGGATACGAGCAGTACTTC
CASSARQGYEQYF
>-|TRBJ2-2|-|TRBV18
TGTGCCAGCTCACTGCAGAGGGGCGCGTCCACCGGGGAGCTGTTTTTT
CASSLQRGASTGELFF
>-|TRBJ1-4|TRBD1|TRBV13
TGTGCCAGCAGTTTTAGGACAGGGAATAATGAAAAACTGTTTTTT
CASSFRTGNNEKLFF
>-|TRBJ2-3|-|TRBV9
TGTGCCAGCAGCCCCAGGGTCGGCACAGATACGCAGTATTTT
CASSPRVGTDTQYF
>-|TRBJ2-1|TRBD1|TRBV4-2
TGTGCCAGCAGCCAGTACGGGACAGGGGTCTACAATGAGCAGTTCTTC
CASSQYGTGVYNEQFF
>-|TRBJ1-5|-|TRBV7-9
TGTGCCAGCACCATGGGGTCACAGCCCCAGCATTTT
CASTMGSQPQHF
>-|TRBJ2-1|TRBD2|TRBV11-2
TGTGCCAGCAGTCAACTAGCGGGCAACTACAATGAGCAGTTCTTC
CASSQLAGNYNEQFF